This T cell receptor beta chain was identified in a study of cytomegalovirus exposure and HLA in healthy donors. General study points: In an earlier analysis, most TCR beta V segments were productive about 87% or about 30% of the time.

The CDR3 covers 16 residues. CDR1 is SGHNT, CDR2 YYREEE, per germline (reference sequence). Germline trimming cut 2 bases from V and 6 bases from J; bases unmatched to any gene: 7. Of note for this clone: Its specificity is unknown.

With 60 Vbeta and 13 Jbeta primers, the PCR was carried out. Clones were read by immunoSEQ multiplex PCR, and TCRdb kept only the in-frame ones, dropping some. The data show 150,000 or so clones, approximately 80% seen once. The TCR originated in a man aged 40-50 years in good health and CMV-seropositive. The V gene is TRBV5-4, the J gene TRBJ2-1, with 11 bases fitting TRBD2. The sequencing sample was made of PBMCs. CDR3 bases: TGTGCCAGCAGCTTCCTAACTAGCGGGAGAGGCAATGAGCAGTTCTTC. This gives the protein CASSFLTSGRGNEQFF.